These 22 T cell receptor beta chains originate from one sample sequenced in a study of cytomegalovirus exposure and HLA in healthy donors. The PCR employed 60 Vbeta primers together with 13 Jbeta primers. Measured with immunoSEQ multiplex PCR; TCRdb has only the in-frame clones, and not every one. The sample has about 160,000 clones; approximately 83% are singletons. The material sequenced was PBMCs. Receptor source: a woman between 18 and 29 years old in good health and CMV-seronegative.

The chain links TRBV28 to TRBJ1-1; TRBD1 aligns across 8 bases. V dropped 6 bases and J dropped 7; count of bases not matched to a gene: 10. Germline lookup yields CDR1 MDHEN and CDR2 SYDVKM. The CDR3 loop spans 14 amino acids. For the CDR3, the DNA is TGTGCCAGCAGGAATCGACGGGACAGGAATGAAGCTTTCTTT. It is translated as CASRNRRDRNEAFF.

The J gene is TRBJ2-1, the V gene TRBV5-1; 7 bases map to TRBD2. The CDR3 length is 15 residues. V lost 0 bases to trimming and J lost 4 bases; unmatched junction nucleotides: 4. CDR1 and CDR2 (germline): SGHRS, YFSETQ. The CDR3 DNA reads as TGCGCCAGCAGCTTGGCTGGGGGGGGGTACAATGAGCAGTTCTTC. Translated: CASSLAGGGYNEQFF.

This chain uses TRBV30 with TRBJ1-2, with unresolved D. V lost 2 bases and J 5 bases, leaving 9 bases between the germline ends. Germline lookup yields CDR1 GTSNPN and CDR2 SVGIG (reference sequence). CDR3 length equals 12 residues. In DNA form, the CDR3 reads TGTGCCTGGAGTCCGGGAACTTATGGCTACACCTTC. It is translated as CAWSPGTYGYTF.

The gene calls are TRBV19 and TRBJ1-5, with D possibly matching TRBD1 (6 bases). V was pared by 7 bases and J by 0 bases, with 10 bases between. This CDR3 region has 14 residues. In germline, CDR1 is LNHDA, CDR2 SQIVND (reference sequence). CDR3 loop: CASTGDYSNQPQHF. The CDR3 DNA sequence: TGTGCCAGTACAGGGGACTATAGCAATCAGCCCCAGCATTTT.

The chain couples TRBV4-1 to TRBJ1-2; D perhaps matches TRBD1 (5 bases). The CDR3 is 16 residues long. The V end lost 1 base, the J end lost 4 bases, and 16 bases lay between the germline ends. Germline lookup yields CDR1 MGHRA and CDR2 YSYEKL. Written as DNA, the CDR3 is TGCGCCAGCAGCCAAGGGGTTAGGGGAGGCTCCTATGGCTACACCTTC. This encodes CASSQGVRGGSYGYTF.

The chain joins TRBV25-1 to TRBJ1-2; a possible D gene is TRBD1 (5 bases). Germline V CDR1 and CDR2: MGHDK, SYGVNS. V was pared by 6 bases and J by 3 bases, with 14 bases between. CDR3 length: 14 amino acids. In DNA form, the CDR3 reads TGTGCCAGCAGCTGGACGGGAGGGGACTATGGCTACACCTTC. This codes for CASSWTGGDYGYTF.

V is TRBV5-1 and J is TRBJ2-3; 9 bases are shared with TRBD1. The CDR3 is 14 amino acids. The junction had 0 bases not matched to a gene; V was cut back by 0 bases and J by 4 bases. The germline V gene encodes CDR1 SGHRS and CDR2 YFSETQ. The CDR3 sequence is CASSLDRGPDTQYF. The CDR3 DNA sequence: TGCGCCAGCAGCTTGGACAGGGGGCCAGATACGCAGTATTTT.

The chain has TRBV30 and TRBJ1-5; 11 bases agree with TRBD1. J lost 2 bases, V lost 7 bases, and 10 bases had no gene match. Germline loops: CDR1 GTSNPN, CDR2 SVGIG (reference sequence). The CDR3 runs 16 residues. In DNA, the CDR3 is TGTGCCTACCGGGACAGGGGGTCTCTTGGCAATCAGCCCCAGCATTTT. Translating gives CAYRDRGSLGNQPQHF.

This clone turned up a few times. V gene TRBV6-1 combines with J gene TRBJ1-5; D gene unclear. In germline, CDR1 is MNHNS, CDR2 SASEGT. This CDR3 spans 16 amino acids. Trimming shortened V by 3 bases and J by 0 bases, and 12 bases separated the two germline ends. The CDR3 here is CASSDDTIYSNQPQHF. CDR3 sequence (DNA): TGTGCCAGCAGTGATGACACCATTTATAGCAATCAGCCCCAGCATTTT.

The genes are TRBV18 and TRBJ2-3, with 11 bases aligning to TRBD2. In germline, CDR1 is KGHSH, CDR2 LQKENI. This CDR3 spans 18 amino acids. Trimming at V came to 1 base and at J to 2 bases, leaving 8 bases not matched to a gene. CDR3 bases: TGTGCCAGCTCACCACGGGCTAGCGGGGGGACCCTCACAGATACGCAGTATTTT. This codes for CASSPRASGGTLTDTQYF.

This clone was recorded only once. Other nucleotide sequences in the sample specify the same CDR3. The rearrangement uses TRBV18 and TRBJ2-7; 7 nucleotides match TRBD1. Germline assignment: CDR1 KGHSH and CDR2 LQKENI. There are 13 residues in the CDR3. With 3 bases clipped from V and 3 bases from J, the junction kept 2 bases outside the gene matches. CDR3 coding DNA: TGTGCCAGCTCACCGGGACAGAGCTACGAGCAGTACTTC. Encoded protein: CASSPGQSYEQYF.

V and J are TRBV11-2 and TRBJ1-3; D gene uncertain. The germline V gene has CDR1 SGHAT and CDR2 FQNNGV. The CDR3 is made up of 14 amino acids. V lost 7 bases and J lost 1, with 11 bases in between. The CDR3 spells CASTPMESGNTIYF. CDR3 DNA sequence: TGTGCCAGCACCCCCATGGAGTCTGGAAACACCATATATTTT.

The V gene is TRBV5-5, the J gene TRBJ1-1; 8 bases are a match to TRBD1. V shed 0 bases and J 5 bases; nucleotides not matched to a gene: 9. The length of the CDR3 is 16 residues. Germline values: CDR1 SGHKS, CDR2 YYEKEE (reference sequence). DNA of the CDR3: TGTGCCAGCAGCTTGGGGGCAGGGGGCCTCAGTACTGAAGCTTTCTTT. This encodes CASSLGAGGLSTEAFF.

This clone was found a few times. The gene calls are TRBV15 and TRBJ2-1; 7 bases match TRBD2. This CDR3 comprises 16 residues. V shed 0 bases, J shed 6 bases, and the junction held 8 bases outside the gene matches. CDR1 LNHNV and CDR2 YYDKDF come from the germline V gene (reference sequence). CDR3 in amino acids: CATSRELAASLNEQFF. The DNA for the CDR3 is TGTGCCACCAGCAGAGAGCTAGCGGCGTCTCTCAATGAGCAGTTCTTC.

This clone was seen a handful of times. This chain uses TRBV27 with TRBJ1-1; 7 bases match TRBD1. V shed 3 bases and J 4 bases; nucleotides not matched to a gene: 8. Germline CDR1 and CDR2: MNHEY and SMNVEV (reference sequence). This CDR3 comprises 15 residues. CDR3 region: CASSFFDRVGTEAFF. CDR3 nucleotide sequence: TGTGCCAGCAGTTTCTTCGACAGGGTGGGCACTGAAGCTTTCTTT.

This chain connects TRBV7-9 to TRBJ1-1; no clear D. The V gene lost 3 bases and the J gene lost 2 bases, with 10 bases spanning the gap. This CDR3 region has 14 residues. Germline V gene sequence: CDR1 SEHNR, CDR2 FQNEAQ (reference sequence). As DNA, the CDR3 is TGTGCCAGCAGCTTCGGTAGCAGAAACACTGAAGCTTTCTTT. The encoded protein is CASSFGSRNTEAFF.

The chain links TRBV19 to TRBJ1-6; 7 nucleotides line up with TRBD1. Trimming took 7 bases from V and 0 from J; bases not matched to a gene: 6. The length of the CDR3 is 16 residues. Germline CDR1 is LNHDA and CDR2 is SQIVND (reference sequence). CDR3 sequence: CASNRQGNSYNSPLHF. CDR3 DNA sequence: TGTGCCAGTAATCGACAGGGAAACTCCTATAATTCACCCCTCCACTTT. The full variable domain, completed using reference TRBV19 and TRBJ1-6, is DGGITQSPKYLFRKEGQNVTLSCEQNLNHDAMYWYRQDPGQGLRLIYYSQIVNDFQKGDIAEGYSVSREKKESFPLTVTSAQKNPTAFYLCASNRQGNSYNSPLHFGNGTRLTVT.

This chain uses TRBV19 with TRBJ2-3; 7 bases align to TRBD1. Looked up from germline, CDR1 is LNHDA and CDR2 is SQIVND (reference sequence). After removal of 5 bases from V and 2 bases from J, the junction contained 10 bases not matched to a gene. The CDR3 runs to 16 residues. The CDR3 coding sequence is TGTGCCAGTAGTGCAAAGGGACAGATATACACAGATACGCAGTATTTT. This codes for CASSAKGQIYTDTQYF.

CDR3 in amino acids: CASSYSSKGGSGELFF. CDR3 nucleotide sequence: TGTGCCAGCAGTTACTCGAGCAAGGGGGGGTCCGGGGAGCTGTTTTTT. The V call is TRBV6-5, the J call TRBJ2-2; TRBD2 is a possible D gene (7 bases). V lost 0 bases to trimming and J lost 6 bases, with 14 bases between them. The CDR3 has 16 amino acids. CDR1 and CDR2 from the germline V gene are MNHEY and SVGAGI.

J is TRBJ1-1 and V is TRBV19, with 8 bases aligning to TRBD1. V was pared by 6 bases and J by 1 base, with 4 bases of the junction left unmatched. The CDR3 covers 14 residues. Germline CDR1 reads LNHDA; CDR2 reads SQIVND (reference sequence). The CDR3 sequence: CASSPGTGNTEAFF. CDR3 nucleotide sequence: TGTGCCAGTAGCCCCGGGACAGGGAACACTGAAGCTTTCTTT.

This clone has just one count. The chain employs TRBV19 and TRBJ2-2; possible D gene TRBD2, 5 bases. The ends were cut back, 5 bases at V and 5 bases at J, with 9 bases in the middle. The CDR3 is 13 residues long. From germline, CDR1 is LNHDA and CDR2 SQIVND (reference sequence). The CDR3 nucleotides read TGTGCCAGTAGTCCCACGGGGACCGGGGAGCTGTTTTTT. It codes for CASSPTGTGELFF.

This clone has just a few counts. This chain uses TRBV19 with TRBJ2-4, with D perhaps matching TRBD2 (5 bases). In germline, CDR1 is LNHDA, CDR2 SQIVND (reference sequence). Trimming took 2 bases from V and 6 from J, leaving 14 bases between them. The CDR3 totals 15 residues. The CDR3 sequence: CASSIRSPSGNIQYF. In DNA, the CDR3 is TGTGCCAGTAGTATACGATCTCCCAGCGGAAACATTCAGTACTTC.